The sequence of this T cell receptor beta chain was determined in a study of blood T cell repertoires in COVID-19. Whole-study context: Donors in the United States, Italy and Spain gave samples during acute or convalescent COVID-19. T cells, B-cell-depleted T cells, or PBMCs supplied cDNA or gDNA.

Per the authors' pipeline: Counts of nucleated cells, estimated from reference gene primer amplification, were obtained. Sequencing was performed with immunoSEQ multiplex PCR; in TCRdb, only in-frame clones are kept and a portion is missing. D and trimming were read from the DNA, whereas the V and J calls and clone size are those reported in that table. The table has approximately 240,000 clones, 84% seen once. This TCR came from a woman aged 40 to 49 who had recovered from COVID-19. Sample: peripheral blood.

This CDR3 is CASSGKTSGGEIVTGELFF. CDR3 DNA: TGTGCCAGCAGCGGAAAGACTAGCGGGGGGGAGATAGTAACCGGGGAGCTGTTTTTT. The gene calls are TRBV5-4 and TRBJ2-2; 14 bases line up with TRBD2. The V segment lost 4 bases and the J segment 5 bases; nucleotides outside the gene matches: 13. CDR3 length: 19 amino acids. Germline V gene data show CDR1 as SGHNT and CDR2 as YYREEE (reference sequence).